These 30 T cell receptor beta chains came from one sample sequenced in a study of blood T cell repertoires in COVID-19. The repertoire was sequenced with immunoSEQ multiplex PCR; TCRdb's copy has only in-frame clones and lacks some. This sample has more than 40,000 clones; about 88% occur once, and the top ten carry approximately 3.1%. Sequenced material: PBMCs or T cells enriched from blood (not recorded which). These receptor sequences come from a woman in her 50s who had recovered from COVID-19.

V and J are TRBV18 and TRBJ2-3, with TRBD2 matching 8 bases. The CDR3 covers 14 residues. With 4 bases clipped from V and 8 bases from J, the junction kept 8 bases outside the gene matches. Per the germline V gene, CDR1 is KGHSH and CDR2 is LQKENI. The CDR3 DNA is TGTGCCAGCTCACAAGGGACTAGTGGGTCTACGCAGTATTTT. This codes for CASSQGTSGSTQYF.

This chain uses TRBV5-5 with TRBJ1-1; possibly TRBD1 for D (6 bases). Trimming left V 5 bases short and J 1 base short, with 12 bases between. CDR1 is SGHKS, CDR2 YYEKEE, per germline (reference sequence). CDR3 length: 14 residues. CDR3 protein: CASSRAQGNTEAFF. The CDR3, as DNA: TGTGCCAGCAGTCGCGCACAGGGGAACACTGAAGCTTTCTTT.

In nucleotides, the CDR3 is TGTGCCAGCAGCTCGACTAGCGGGAGTTACAATGAGCAGTTCTTC. Translation: CASSSTSGSYNEQFF. The J gene is TRBJ2-1, the V gene TRBV5-4, with 12 bases identical to TRBD2. CDR1 and CDR2 (germline): SGHNT, YYREEE (reference sequence). Unmatched junction bases numbered 2, after V lost 3 bases and J lost 4 bases. This CDR3 has 15 amino acids. Filled out from reference TRBV5-4 and TRBJ2-1, the complete variable domain reads ETGVTQSPTHLIKTRGQQVTLRCSSQSGHNTVSWYQQALGQGPQFIFQYYREEENGRGNFPPRFSGLQFPNYSSELNVNALELDDSALYLCASSSTSGSYNEQFFGPGTRLTVL.

The CDR3 reads CASSGTGGRQPQHF. The CDR3 DNA reads TGTGCCAGTAGTGGGACAGGGGGCCGACAGCCCCAGCATTTT. The chain couples TRBV19 to TRBJ1-5; 12 bases map to TRBD1. Per the germline V gene, CDR1 is LNHDA and CDR2 is SQIVND (reference sequence). V was clipped by 5 bases and J by 7 bases; unmatched bases: 3. This CDR3 is 14 amino acids long.

J is TRBJ2-1 and V is TRBV19; no firm D call. This CDR3 comprises 12 residues. Germline-derived CDR1 and CDR2 are LNHDA and SQIVND (reference sequence). The V end lost 6 bases, the J end lost 9 bases, and 12 bases lay between the germline ends. The CDR3 spells CASSRRSGEQFF. The DNA of the CDR3 is TGTGCCAGTAGCCGACGGTCGGGTGAGCAGTTCTTC.

The rearrangement links TRBV12-3 or TRBV12-4 to TRBJ2-7, with 7 nucleotides matching TRBD2. The CDR3 runs to 12 residues. Unmatched junction bases numbered 4, after V lost 8 bases and J lost 3 bases. This CDR3 is CASRGVSYEQYF. As DNA, the CDR3 is TGTGCCAGCCGGGGGGTTAGCTACGAGCAGTACTTC.

The genes are TRBV30 and TRBJ1-5; TRBD1 might be the D (5 bases). Germline lookup yields CDR1 GTSNPN and CDR2 SVGIG (reference sequence). The CDR3 extends over 13 amino acids. The germline V and J ends were trimmed by 0 bases and 6 bases, with 9 bases remaining between them. The CDR3 nucleotides read TGTGCCTGGAGTGTTCTGGGGGGTCAGCCCCAGCATTTT. Translation: CAWSVLGGQPQHF.

This clone was counted between two and nine times. This chain connects TRBV18 to TRBJ1-4; 8 bases are shared with TRBD1. V was clipped by 2 bases and J by 7 bases; unmatched bases: 9. Germline values: CDR1 KGHSH, CDR2 LQKENI. This CDR3 contains 16 residues. Here the CDR3 reads CASSPGPGQGSEKLFF. CDR3 sequence (DNA): TGTGCCAGCTCACCAGGGCCCGGACAGGGTAGTGAAAAACTGTTTTTT.

This chain uses TRBV10-3 with TRBJ2-7; TRBD2 aligns across 12 bases. V lost 4 bases and J lost 5; bases outside the gene matches: 3. Per germline, CDR1 ENHRY and CDR2 SYGVKD. CDR3 length: 14 amino acids. The CDR3 loop is CAISVTSGSHEQYF. DNA of the CDR3: TGTGCCATCAGTGTGACTAGCGGGAGTCACGAGCAGTACTTC.

The chain combines TRBV2 with TRBJ2-5; a weak D match, TRBD2 (7 bases). V was pared by 3 bases and J by 2 bases, with 13 bases between. This CDR3 contains 15 residues. The germline V gene has CDR1 SNHLY and CDR2 FYNNEI. In nucleotides, the CDR3 is TGTGCCAGCAGTGACCTGGGGGGGCCTCAAGAGACCCAGTACTTC. Translating it yields CASSDLGGPQETQYF.

This chain links TRBV6-1 with TRBJ1-1, with D perhaps TRBD1 (6 bases). The length of the CDR3 is 14 residues. The V gene's germline CDR1 is MNHNS and CDR2 SASEGT. With 5 bases removed from V and 1 base from J, the gap between germline ends came to 11 bases. The CDR3 loop is CASSLQGPNTEAFF. The CDR3, as DNA: TGTGCCAGCAGTTTACAGGGCCCGAACACTGAAGCTTTCTTT.

The genes are TRBV2 and TRBJ2-3; 11 bases match TRBD2. The CDR3 is 17 residues long. Trimming removed 5 bases from V and 2 bases from J; junction bases left unmatched: 9. Germline V gene sequence: CDR1 SNHLY, CDR2 FYNNEI. For the CDR3, the DNA is TGTGCCAGCAGTTCTAGCGGGGGGCCGCTTTTCACAGATACGCAGTATTTT. Residues: CASSSSGGPLFTDTQYF. The variable domain in full, with the rest retrieved from reference TRBV2 and TRBJ2-3, is EPEVTQTPSHQVTQMGQEVILRCVPISNHLYFYWYRQILGQKVEFLVSFYNNEISEKSEIFDDQFSVERPDGSNFTLKIRSTKLEDSAMYFCASSSSGGPLFTDTQYFGPGTRLTVL.

The chain couples TRBV5-1 to TRBJ1-2, with 7 bases identical to TRBD1. V shed 5 bases and J 3 bases; nucleotides not matched to a gene: 7. CDR1 and CDR2 (germline): SGHRS, YFSETQ. This CDR3 is 14 amino acids long. DNA for the CDR3: TGCGCCAGCAGGCGTACCGGGACAGACTATGGCTACACCTTC. Protein: CASRRTGTDYGYTF. Combining the CDR3 with reference TRBV5-1 and TRBJ1-2 gives the whole variable domain KAGVTQTPRYLIKTRGQQVTLSCSPISGHRSVSWYQQTPGQGLQFLFEYFSETQRNKGNFPGRFSGRQFSNSRSEMNVSTLELGDSALYLCASRRTGTDYGYTFGSGTRLTVV.

This clone has more than one count but fewer than ten. The V gene is TRBV7-9, the J gene TRBJ2-7; the D gene is possibly TRBD2 (5 bases). Germline loops: CDR1 SEHNR, CDR2 FQNEAQ (reference sequence). Trimming took 5 bases from V and 2 from J, leaving 13 bases between them. CDR3 length: 14 residues. The CDR3 region is CASSQDYGTYEQYF. In DNA, the CDR3 is TGTGCCAGCAGCCAAGACTACGGAACCTACGAGCAGTACTTC.

With respect to this clone: One end of the junction is discordant with germline, which a read error may explain. The chain is built from TRBV6-5 and TRBJ2-1; unclear D gene. The CDR3 consists of 12 residues. CDR1 is MNHEY, CDR2 SVGAGI, per germline. The CDR3 nucleotides read TGTGCCAGCAGTTTCTCCAACAATGAGCAGTTCTTC. As protein: CASSFSNNEQFF.

The chain recombines TRBV6-5 with TRBJ2-5; D possibly corresponds to TRBD2 (5 bases). The germline V gene has CDR1 MNHEY and CDR2 SVGAGI. The CDR3 consists of 14 residues. Trimming took 6 bases from V and 3 from J, leaving 14 bases between them. CDR3 nucleotide sequence: TGTGCCAGCAGCTCCCGGTCGGGGAAAGAGACCCAGTACTTC. Amino acid sequence: CASSSRSGKETQYF.

V usage is TRBV5-1 and J usage is TRBJ2-5; 7 positions match TRBD1. CDR1 and CDR2 from the germline V gene are SGHRS and YFSETQ. Germline trimming cut 4 bases from V and 2 bases from J; bases unmatched to any gene: 8. The CDR3 contains 15 residues. The CDR3 DNA reads as TGCGCCAGCAGCACGATAGGACAGGCTCAAGAGACCCAGTACTTC. Its protein product is CASSTIGQAQETQYF.

This sequence joins TRBV6-2 or TRBV6-3 and TRBJ1-1; D gene unclear. The CDR3 totals 15 residues. Trimming pared 1 base from V and 1 base from J, leaving 10 bases between. Germline CDR1 reads MNHEY; CDR2 reads SVGEGT. The CDR3 sequence is CASSYWRVRNTEAFF. The CDR3 coding sequence is TGTGCCAGCAGTTACTGGCGGGTCAGGAACACTGAAGCTTTCTTT.

The chain joins TRBV30 to TRBJ2-3; 8 nucleotides agree with TRBD2. The CDR3 is made up of 14 amino acids. Germline V lookup: CDR1 GTSNPN, CDR2 SVGIG (reference sequence). J lost 3 bases, V lost 4 bases, and 6 bases had no gene match. The CDR3 loop is CAWTSGLETDTQYF. The CDR3 bases are TGTGCCTGGACATCGGGACTAGAAACAGATACGCAGTATTTT.

This clone was seen only once. The chain is built from TRBV5-8 and TRBJ1-6; TRBD1 aligns across 11 bases. The ends lost 5 bases at V and 7 bases at J; junction bases unmatched: 8. Germline V gene lookup returns CDR1 SGHTS and CDR2 YDEGEE. CDR3 length: 16 amino acids. DNA for the CDR3: TGTGCCAGCAGGCGCTTCGGGACAGGGGGAAATTCACCCCTCCACTTT. It codes for CASRRFGTGGNSPLHF.

This sequence joins TRBV30 and TRBJ1-1, with D hard to call. Germline V gene sequence: CDR1 GTSNPN, CDR2 SVGIG (reference sequence). This CDR3 region has 14 residues. V lost 3 bases and J lost 1, with 12 bases in between. The chain's CDR3 is CAWSPGRTNTEAFF. DNA of the CDR3: TGTGCCTGGAGCCCGGGAAGGACGAACACTGAAGCTTTCTTT.

The chain employs TRBV27 and TRBJ2-7, with TRBD2 matching 7 bases. This CDR3 comprises 16 residues. The germline gives CDR1 MNHEY, CDR2 SMNVEV (reference sequence). V shed 2 bases and J 1 base; nucleotides not matched to a gene: 8. The CDR3 nucleotides are TGTGCCAGCAGTTTACGGTTTGGCGGGAGTTCCTACGAGCAGTACTTC. Its translation: CASSLRFGGSSYEQYF.

The chain joins TRBV19 to TRBJ1-2; no clear D. V shed 1 base and J shed 8 bases, with 8 bases lying between them. CDR3 length: 12 residues. The germline gives CDR1 LNHDA, CDR2 SQIVND (reference sequence). The CDR3 loop reads CASSIVGNGYTF. For the CDR3, the DNA is TGTGCCAGTAGTATAGTCGGGAACGGCTACACCTTC. Variable domain in full (rest from reference TRBV19 and TRBJ1-2): DGGITQSPKYLFRKEGQNVTLSCEQNLNHDAMYWYRQDPGQGLRLIYYSQIVNDFQKGDIAEGYSVSREKKESFPLTVTSAQKNPTAFYLCASSIVGNGYTFGSGTRLTVV.

This chain links TRBV9 with TRBJ2-5; 8 nucleotides align to TRBD1. CDR3 length equals 14 residues. Losses at the gene ends were 4 bases for V and 5 bases for J; bases not matched to a gene: 7. Germline values: CDR1 SGDLS, CDR2 YYNGEE. Written as DNA, the CDR3 is TGTGCCAGCAGCCCCCGGACAGGGACGGAGACCCAGTACTTC. Encoded protein: CASSPRTGTETQYF.

This clone was detected only once. V and J are TRBV7-2 and TRBJ2-2; 8 bases map to TRBD1. V was pared by 4 bases and J by 2 bases, with 6 bases of the junction left unmatched. Germline V gene sequence: CDR1 SGHTA, CDR2 FQGNSA. The CDR3 is made up of 16 amino acids. DNA for the CDR3: TGTGCCAGCAGCTCTCGGACAGGGATCAACACCGGGGAGCTGTTTTTT. Translation: CASSSRTGINTGELFF.

The chain carries TRBV5-4 and TRBJ2-7; 11 positions match TRBD2. The CDR3 sequence is 14 residues long. V lost 4 bases, J lost 4 bases, and 4 bases stayed unmatched. In germline, CDR1 is SGHNT, CDR2 YYREEE (reference sequence). The CDR3 DNA follows: TGTGCCAGCAGCGGAACTAGCGGGAGATACGAGCAGTACTTC. Translating it yields CASSGTSGRYEQYF.

This chain links TRBV18 with TRBJ2-7, with 10 bases matching TRBD2. This CDR3 region has 15 residues. Looked up from germline, CDR1 is KGHSH and CDR2 is LQKENI. V was clipped by 3 bases and J by 1 base; unmatched bases: 3. This CDR3 reads CASSPGLARSYEQYF. The CDR3 nucleotides read TGTGCCAGCTCACCGGGACTAGCGAGGTCCTACGAGCAGTACTTC.

The V and J genes are TRBV12-3 or TRBV12-4 and TRBJ1-2; possible D gene TRBD1, 6 bases. Trimming shortened V by 6 bases and J by 7 bases, and 15 bases separated the two germline ends. CDR3 size: 13 residues. CDR3 amino acids: CASRAGAGSGYTF. CDR3 nucleotides: TGTGCCAGCAGAGCAGGGGCGGGCAGTGGCTACACCTTC.

A few counts support this clone. J is TRBJ2-7 and V is TRBV27; 10 nucleotides line up with TRBD2. Germline CDR1 and CDR2: MNHEY and SMNVEV (reference sequence). This CDR3 spans 15 amino acids. The trim removed 4 bases at V and 1 base at J, leaving 4 bases unmatched. The CDR3 coding sequence is TGTGCCAGCAGTTCCGTAGCGGGAGGTTCCTACGAGCAGTACTTC. This sequence encodes CASSSVAGGSYEQYF.

This rearrangement joins TRBV19 to TRBJ1-1; 9 positions agree with TRBD1. The length of the CDR3 is 14 residues. Germline trimming cut 4 bases from V and 7 bases from J; bases unmatched to any gene: 7. Looked up from germline, CDR1 is LNHDA and CDR2 is SQIVND (reference sequence). The CDR3 loop reads CASSTTGGGVEAFF. The CDR3 region has the DNA TGTGCCAGTAGTACTACAGGGGGCGGCGTTGAAGCTTTCTTT.